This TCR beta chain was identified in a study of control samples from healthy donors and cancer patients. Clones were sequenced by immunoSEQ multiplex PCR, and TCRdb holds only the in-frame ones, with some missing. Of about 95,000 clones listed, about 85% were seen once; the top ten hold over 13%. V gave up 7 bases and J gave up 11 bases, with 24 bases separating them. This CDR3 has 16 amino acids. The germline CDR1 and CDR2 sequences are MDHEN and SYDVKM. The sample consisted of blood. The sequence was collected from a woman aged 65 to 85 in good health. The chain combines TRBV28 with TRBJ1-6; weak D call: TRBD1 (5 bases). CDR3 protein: CASTTQEGAGATPLHF. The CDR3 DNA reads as TGTGCCAGCACTACTCAGGAAGGGGCTGGGGCAACACCCCTCCACTTT.